This T cell receptor (beta chain) was obtained from a study of T-cell memory formation after mild COVID-19. Study-wide results and caveats: Contracting clones from day 15 to 85 had balanced CD4/CD8; later expanders favoured CD4+. Pre-infection memory held some responding clones, suggesting pre-existing cross-reactive T cells responded.

MiXCR, applied by TCRdb to the 5' RACE reads, yields one record per CDR3 protein. The sample includes about 430,000 distinct CDR3 sequences, about 24% seen only once; the top ten take roughly 8.7%. This clonotype was observed a handful of times. Its specificity is unknown. The source material was PBMCs or a T cell subset sorted from them (not recorded which). This clonotype was sampled from an adult woman who had mild COVID-19 (a few samples of this study predate the infection). Cell type and time point are not known.

The CDR3 loop reads CASSLYRGGYEQYF. CDR3 DNA sequence: TGTGCCAGCAGTTTATACAGGGGCGGCTACGAGCAGTACTTC. J is TRBJ2-7 and V is TRBV6-5; 7 nucleotides match TRBD1. Germline V gene data show CDR1 as MNHEY and CDR2 as SVGAGI. Unmatched junction bases numbered 6, after V lost 4 bases and J lost 3 bases. This CDR3 has 14 residues.